The 17 T cell receptor beta chains reported below all come from one sample, sequenced in a study of vaccination and CD4 T cells after COVID-19. This sample's treatment: approximately nine-day PBMC culture with coronavirus spike peptide pools or control peptides (ViraFEST assay). No antigens are known for them. The Oncomine TCR Beta short-read assay generated sequence data from the DNA of cultured CD4+ T cells. TCRdb re-analysed the PCR reads in MiXCR, keeping a single row per CDR3 protein. Counted here are about 5,400 distinct CDR3 sequences, 45% to 60% occurring once; the ten biggest clones make up approximately 33%. Sequenced sample: CD4+ T cells from blood, cultured in vitro. The source of these receptors is a human donor who had recovered from COVID-19.

This clonotype was found a few times. This sequence joins TRBV20-1 and TRBJ2-1, with 9 bases identical to TRBD2. The ends lost 0 bases at V and 5 bases at J; junction bases unmatched: 2. Looked up from germline, CDR1 is DFQATT and CDR2 is SNEGSKA (reference sequence). CDR3 size: 14 residues. DNA for the CDR3: TGCAGTGCTAGAGATGGCGGGAGGGACAATGAGCAGTTCTTC. Protein product: CSARDGGRDNEQFF.

The chain couples TRBV10-3 to TRBJ2-2; 10 nucleotides line up with TRBD1. Trimming cost V 6 bases and J 7 bases; bases outside gene matches: 11. Germline CDR1 ENHRY, CDR2 SYGVKD. The CDR3 is 16 residues long. CDR3 region: CAIRSGTGDLYGELFF. The CDR3 region has the DNA TGTGCCATCAGGTCCGGGACAGGGGATTTGTACGGGGAGCTGTTTTTT.

This CDR3 is CASSQGEGWAKNIQYF. In nucleotides, the CDR3 is TGTGCCAGCAGCCAAGGAGAGGGCTGGGCCAAAAACATTCAGTACTTC. This sequence joins TRBV14 and TRBJ2-4; perhaps TRBD2 as D (5 bases). Trimming shortened V by 1 base and J by 1 base, and 11 bases separated the two germline ends. CDR3 length: 16 residues. CDR1 and CDR2 from the germline V gene are SGHDN and FVKESK.

In this sample, this clonotype turned up a few times. The rearrangement uses TRBV20-1 and TRBJ2-3; the match to TRBD2 covers 10 bases. The V gene end was trimmed by 1 base and the J gene end by 4 bases; junction bases not matched to a gene: 5. The CDR3 covers 15 residues. Germline-derived CDR1 and CDR2 are DFQATT and SNEGSKA (reference sequence). The CDR3 DNA sequence: TGCAGTGCTAGAGGAGGAGCGGGGGGGCCAGATACGCAGTATTTT. Translated, it gives CSARGGAGGPDTQYF.

The chain combines TRBV2 with TRBJ2-3, with D unresolved. Germline CDR1 SNHLY, CDR2 FYNNEI. This CDR3 has 15 residues. The V and J ends lost 1 base and 0 bases respectively, with 8 bases between them. The CDR3, as DNA: TGTGCCAGCAGTGAAGACAACCCTAGCACAGATACGCAGTATTTT. As protein: CASSEDNPSTDTQYF.

This clonotype has just a few counts. The rearrangement uses TRBV9 and TRBJ2-5; 10 nucleotides match TRBD2. CDR1 is SGDLS and CDR2 is YYNGEE in the germline V gene. V lost 6 bases and J lost 4; bases outside the gene matches: 9. The CDR3 runs to 15 residues. CDR3 bases: TGTGCCAGCACCCCGATAGCGGGAGGTTTAGAGACCCAGTACTTC. Protein sequence: CASTPIAGGLETQYF.

The chain carries TRBV7-2 and TRBJ1-6, with D possibly TRBD1 on 5 matching bases. The germline V gene encodes CDR1 SGHTA and CDR2 FQGNSA. The CDR3 sequence is 13 residues long. V was trimmed by 5 bases and J by 14 bases, leaving 16 bases between them. CDR3 sequence (DNA): TGTGCCAGCAGCCGGGGCTCTTGGGGGGCCCTCCACTTT. It encodes CASSRGSWGALHF.

The rearrangement joins TRBV6-5 to TRBJ1-3; D is uncertain. In germline, CDR1 is MNHEY, CDR2 SVGAGI. Between the trimmed V and J ends, which lost 0 bases and 0 bases, there was a span of 18 bases. The CDR3 is 19 amino acids. DNA for the CDR3: TGTGCCAGCAGTTACTCCTATAGACACTTGTACCACTCTGGAAACACCATATATTTT. This translates into CASSYSYRHLYHSGNTIYF.

This clonotype was counted only a few times. The rearrangement uses TRBV19 and TRBJ2-1; D is uncertain. Germline V lookup: CDR1 LNHDA, CDR2 SQIVND (reference sequence). Between the trimmed V and J ends, which lost 9 bases and 9 bases, there was a span of 15 bases. The CDR3 contains 12 residues. In nucleotides, the CDR3 is TGTGCCAGCAAAGGTCCCAGCCGTGAGCAGTTCTTC. Translated: CASKGPSREQFF.

The chain employs TRBV18 and TRBJ2-7; 7 nucleotides line up with TRBD2. The CDR3 runs 14 residues. V gave up 6 bases and J gave up 1 base; unmatched junction bases: 6. Germline lookup yields CDR1 KGHSH and CDR2 LQKENI. In DNA form, the CDR3 reads TGTGCCAGCTCCGGTCTAGCGGAGTCCTACGAGCAGTACTTC. It translates to CASSGLAESYEQYF.

The chain has TRBV7-2 and TRBJ1-2; possible D gene TRBD1, 6 bases. V gave up 4 bases and J gave up 4 bases, with 13 bases separating them. Germline V gene lookup returns CDR1 SGHTA and CDR2 FQGNSA. This CDR3 region has 14 residues. The CDR3 coding sequence is TGTGCCAGCAGCTCAGCGACAGGCTTCTATGGCTACACCTTC. Translated, it gives CASSSATGFYGYTF.

In this sample, this clonotype turned up a few times. J is TRBJ2-1 and V is TRBV2; 10 bases line up with TRBD2. CDR1 is SNHLY, CDR2 FYNNEI, per germline. J lost 5 bases, V lost 2 bases, and 6 bases had no gene match. This CDR3 comprises 16 residues. CDR3 DNA: TGTGCCAGCAGTGAATTGGGACTAGCGTCGGACAATGAGCAGTTCTTC. It is translated as CASSELGLASDNEQFF.

This chain links TRBV4-1 with TRBJ1-6; D possibly corresponds to TRBD1 (6 bases). This CDR3 is 17 amino acids long. From germline, CDR1 is MGHRA and CDR2 YSYEKL. The V end was cut by 1 base, the J end by 9 bases, with 19 bases between. The CDR3 nucleotides read TGCGCCAGCAGCCAAGCCCCTCGGGGGGCGTCCGGTTCACCCCTCCACTTT. This sequence encodes CASSQAPRGASGSPLHF.

V gene TRBV20-1 combines with J gene TRBJ1-1, with TRBD1 matching 7 bases. The V gene's germline CDR1 is DFQATT and CDR2 SNEGSKA (reference sequence). The CDR3 is 13 amino acids. The J segment lost 11 bases and the V segment lost 0 bases, leaving 9 bases of the junction unmatched. CDR3 residues: CSARDLDRAMAFF. The CDR3 DNA follows: TGCAGTGCTAGAGATCTCGACAGGGCAATGGCTTTCTTT.

This clonotype appeared a few times. The chain carries TRBV6-2 or TRBV6-3 and TRBJ2-7; possibly TRBD2 for D (5 bases). CDR1 MNHEY and CDR2 SVGEGT come from the germline V gene. The ends were cut back, 4 bases at V and 7 bases at J, with 14 bases in the middle. The CDR3 is made up of 13 amino acids. The CDR3 nucleotides read TGTGCCAGCAGTTTGAGGACTCCGCAGGAGCAGTACTTC. It codes for CASSLRTPQEQYF.

About this clonotype: One end of the junction does not line up with germline, which may come from a read error. V and J are TRBV6-2 or TRBV6-3 and TRBJ2-5; D unclear. The CDR3 covers 15 residues. Germline lookup yields CDR1 MNHEY and CDR2 SVGEGT. The CDR3 DNA is TGTGCCAGCAGACCTCTCTGGGTAGACCAAGAGATCCAGTACTTC. As protein: CASRPLWVDQEIQYF.

The V call is TRBV19, the J call TRBJ2-1; D might be TRBD1 (6 bases). This CDR3 is built from 12 residues. Germline-derived CDR1 and CDR2 are LNHDA and SQIVND (reference sequence). The CDR3 region has the DNA TGTGCTACAGGGTACCGTCTCGATGAGCAGTTCTTC. It codes for CATGYRLDEQFF.